Listed here are 17 T cell receptor beta chains from one sample, sequenced in a study of blood T cell repertoires in COVID-19. Sequencing was performed with immunoSEQ multiplex PCR; in TCRdb, only in-frame clones are kept and a portion is missing. The sample lists under 60,000 clones, around nine tenths seen once, with roughly 3.6% in the top ten. Sequencing was performed on peripheral blood. The receptor set was obtained from a man aged 50-59 years with acute or convalescent COVID-19.

This chain links TRBV27 with TRBJ1-5, with D unresolved. CDR3 length equals 21 residues. V was pared by 7 bases and J by 1 base, with 32 bases between. The germline V gene encodes CDR1 MNHEY and CDR2 SMNVEV (reference sequence). The CDR3 sequence: CASTLNPNRARERWSNQPQHF. The DNA for the CDR3 is TGTGCCAGCACCTTAAACCCCAACCGGGCCCGGGAGAGATGGAGCAATCAGCCCCAGCATTTT.

This clone was seen a handful of times. The chain links TRBV6-1 to TRBJ1-6; 7 positions agree with TRBD1. Germline V gives CDR1 MNHNS, CDR2 SASEGT. V gave up 4 bases and J gave up 0 bases; unmatched junction bases: 15. CDR3 size: 20 residues. In nucleotides, the CDR3 is TGTGCCAGCAGTGTGTGGACAGGTCTGGGTACGAGCTCCTATAATTCACCCCTCCACTTT. As protein: CASSVWTGLGTSSYNSPLHF.

The rearrangement joins TRBV7-2 to TRBJ2-5; possibly TRBD2 for D (6 bases). V lost 6 bases and J lost 0, with 17 bases in between. Germline CDR1 is SGHTA and CDR2 is FQGNSA. This CDR3 region has 16 residues. This chain's CDR3 is CASSPSATMYQETQYF. The CDR3, as DNA: TGTGCCAGCAGTCCTAGCGCCACGATGTACCAAGAGACCCAGTACTTC.

The chain is built from TRBV30 and TRBJ2-5, with D possibly being TRBD2 (6 bases). The CDR3 totals 13 residues. V lost 1 base and J 1 base, leaving 7 bases between the germline ends. Per the germline V gene, CDR1 is GTSNPN and CDR2 is SVGIG (reference sequence). The CDR3 bases are TGTGCCTGGAGTGGTAGCGGCCAAGAGACCCAGTACTTC. Amino acids: CAWSGSGQETQYF.

The chain is built from TRBV6-2 or TRBV6-3 and TRBJ2-5, with TRBD1 matching 11 bases. Germline values: CDR1 MNHEY, CDR2 SVGEGT. J was trimmed by 2 bases and V by 2 bases; bases with no gene match: 1. CDR3 length equals 15 residues. The CDR3 DNA sequence: TGTGCCAGCAGTTACGGACAGGGGGCTCAAGAGACCCAGTACTTC. Protein: CASSYGQGAQETQYF.

Details on this clone: Germline and junction disagree at one end, which may indicate a read error. The rearrangement joins TRBV6-5 to TRBJ1-4, with TRBD1 as a possible D gene (6 bases). The CDR3 is made up of 13 amino acids. In germline, CDR1 is MNHEY, CDR2 SVGAGI. For the CDR3, the DNA is TGTGCCAGCAATTACAGACAGGATGAAAAACTGTTTTTT. This translates into CASNYRQDEKLFF.

The rearrangement uses TRBV28 and TRBJ1-1; 8 bases agree with TRBD1. V was pared by 3 bases and J by 3 bases, with 3 bases of the junction left unmatched. The length of the CDR3 is 14 residues. Per the germline V gene, CDR1 is MDHEN and CDR2 is SYDVKM. Here the CDR3 reads CASSFRGPHTEAFF. DNA for the CDR3: TGTGCCAGCAGTTTCAGGGGGCCTCACACTGAAGCTTTCTTT. Combining the CDR3 with reference TRBV28 and TRBJ1-1 gives the whole variable domain DVKVTQSSRYLVKRTGEKVFLECVQDMDHENMFWYRQDPGLGLRLIYFSYDVKMKEKGDIPEGYSVSREKKERFSLILESASTNQTSMYLCASSFRGPHTEAFFGQGTRLTVV.

The chain links TRBV28 to TRBJ2-7; weak D call: TRBD1 (6 bases). Germline CDR1 MDHEN, CDR2 SYDVKM. CDR3 length equals 14 residues. Trimming pared 6 bases from V and 2 bases from J, leaving 14 bases between. The CDR3 DNA reads as TGTGCCAGCAGAAGTGGTGGGGGCGCCTACGAGCAGTACTTC. Amino acids: CASRSGGGAYEQYF.

V and J are TRBV27 and TRBJ2-3, with 9 bases aligning to TRBD2. The CDR3 contains 15 residues. Trimming at V came to 3 bases and at J to 4 bases, leaving 5 bases not matched to a gene. Germline values: CDR1 MNHEY, CDR2 SMNVEV (reference sequence). The CDR3 loop is CASSLGGRGPDTQYF. CDR3 in DNA: TGTGCCAGCAGTTTGGGCGGGAGGGGGCCAGATACGCAGTATTTT.

This clone was seen a single time. This chain joins TRBV9 and TRBJ2-5; perhaps TRBD1 as D (6 bases). The CDR3 loop spans 14 amino acids. V was pared by 0 bases and J by 0 bases, with 6 bases between. The germline gives CDR1 SGDLS, CDR2 YYNGEE. Written as DNA, the CDR3 is TGTGCCAGCAGCGTAGGGACAGACCAAGAGACCCAGTACTTC. This codes for CASSVGTDQETQYF. Filled out from reference TRBV9 and TRBJ2-5, the complete variable domain reads DSGVTQTPKHLITATGQRVTLRCSPRSGDLSVYWYQQSLDQGLQFLIQYYNGEERAKGNILERFSAQQFPDLHSELNLSSLELGDSALYFCASSVGTDQETQYFGPGTRLLVL.

The gene calls are TRBV6-2 or TRBV6-3 and TRBJ2-7; D possibly corresponds to TRBD1 (6 bases). Trimming left V 6 bases short and J 3 bases short, with 15 bases between. Germline CDR1 and CDR2: MNHEY and SVGEGT. The CDR3 has 14 amino acids. CDR3: CASSRDRTFYEQYF. In DNA, the CDR3 is TGTGCCAGCAGCCGAGACAGGACGTTCTACGAGCAGTACTTC.

This chain joins TRBV5-4 and TRBJ1-1, with D perhaps matching TRBD1 (6 bases). The germline V and J ends were trimmed by 3 bases and 7 bases, with 19 bases remaining between them. The CDR3 has 15 amino acids. Germline CDR1 SGHNT, CDR2 YYREEE (reference sequence). The CDR3 nucleotides read TGTGCCAGCAGCTCTCCAGGCCTCAGGGGTGGTGAAGCTTTCTTT. Amino acids: CASSSPGLRGGEAFF.

The chain employs TRBV2 and TRBJ2-1; TRBD2 is a possible D gene (5 bases). V gave up 7 bases and J gave up 8 bases, with 21 bases separating them. The germline CDR1 and CDR2 sequences are SNHLY and FYNNEI. The CDR3 spans 15 residues. This CDR3 is CASILLRTQSDEQFF. In DNA form, the CDR3 reads TGTGCCAGCATTCTGCTCCGGACTCAGAGTGATGAGCAGTTCTTC. The whole variable domain, filled in from reference TRBV2 and TRBJ2-1, reads EPEVTQTPSHQVTQMGQEVILRCVPISNHLYFYWYRQILGQKVEFLVSFYNNEISEKSEIFDDQFSVERPDGSNFTLKIRSTKLEDSAMYFCASILLRTQSDEQFFGPGTRLTVL.

V usage is TRBV5-5 and J usage is TRBJ1-1; D remains ambiguous. Looked up from germline, CDR1 is SGHKS and CDR2 is YYEKEE (reference sequence). V was cut by 0 bases and J by 12 bases, with 15 bases left in between. This CDR3 has 13 amino acids. The CDR3 DNA reads as TGTGCCAGCAGCTTGGTAGCGGAGGCTGAGACTTTCTTT. It translates to CASSLVAEAETFF.

The rearrangement uses TRBV27 and TRBJ2-7; weak D call: TRBD1 (6 bases). V gave up 5 bases and J gave up 2 bases, with 22 bases separating them. This CDR3 has 17 amino acids. The germline V gene has CDR1 MNHEY and CDR2 SMNVEV (reference sequence). This CDR3 reads CASSPKFRGSATYEQYF. For the CDR3, the DNA is TGTGCCAGCAGTCCAAAATTCAGGGGATCGGCAACCTACGAGCAGTACTTC.

The chain has TRBV12-5 and TRBJ1-6, with 9 bases aligning to TRBD1. The CDR3 runs 15 residues. V trimming: 2 bases; J trimming: 9 bases; junction bases outside the gene matches: 5. Germline values: CDR1 LGHNT, CDR2 FRNRAP. For the CDR3, the DNA is TGTGCTAGTGGTTTGATAACAGGGGGCGGTTCACCCCTCCACTTT. Translating gives CASGLITGGGSPLHF.

The genes are TRBV30 and TRBJ1-5; a weak D match, TRBD1 (5 bases). V was cut by 2 bases and J by 6 bases, with 17 bases left in between. Germline lookup yields CDR1 GTSNPN and CDR2 SVGIG (reference sequence). This CDR3 spans 15 amino acids. The CDR3 here is CAWSPFRGIGQPQHF. For the CDR3, the DNA is TGTGCCTGGAGTCCTTTTCGGGGGATCGGTCAGCCCCAGCATTTT.